A selection of T cell receptor beta chains follows, all from one sample in a study of blood T cell repertoires in COVID-19. Assay used: immunoSEQ multiplex PCR; TCRdb lists only in-frame clones, some missing. The sample carries 300,000 to 400,000 clones, 70% to 90% recorded once. Material for sequencing was PBMCs or T cells enriched from blood (not recorded which). The receptors originated from a woman aged 18-29 years who had recovered from COVID-19. Both conserved end residues are part of each CDR3. Fields, in order: clone size, V gene, J gene, D gene, CDR3 protein, CDR3 DNA. D genes are given only for firm matches. Some rows have no size entry. The others give once, few or many, or a class for an expanded clone.

>NA|TRBV3-1/TRBV3-2|TRBJ1-3|NA
CASSPDTGNTIYF
TGTGCCAGCAGTCCGGACACTGGAAACACCATATATTTT
>NA|TRBV7-6|TRBJ1-5|NA
CASSLEYPGGAGQPQHF
TGTGCCAGCAGCTTAGAATATCCGGGGGGCGCAGGTCAGCCCCAGCATTTT
>NA|TRBV5-1|TRBJ1-2|TRBD1
CASSPGQGWGYTF
TGCGCCAGCAGCCCAGGACAGGGTTGGGGCTACACCTTC
>NA|TRBV2|TRBJ1-1|NA
CASRRGHSEAFF
TGTGCCAGCAGGCGGGGCCACAGTGAAGCTTTCTTT
>NA|TRBV2|TRBJ1-1|TRBD1
CASRAGTAYEAFF
TGTGCCAGCAGGGCCGGGACAGCGTATGAAGCTTTCTTT
>once|TRBV11-2|TRBJ1-3|NA
CASSPQGLGNTIYF
TGTGCCAGCAGCCCACAGGGATTAGGAAACACCATATATTTT
>NA|TRBV29-1|TRBJ1-2|NA
CSVEIGQGLKGGYTF
TGCAGCGTTGAAATAGGTCAGGGTTTGAAAGGTGGCTACACCTTC
>NA|TRBV28|TRBJ1-2|TRBD1
CASTISGGDGYTF
TGTGCCAGCACCATCTCAGGGGGTGATGGCTACACCTTC
>NA|TRBV7-3|TRBJ2-2|TRBD2
CASSSSGEGGELFF
TGTGCCAGCAGCAGTAGCGGGGAGGGCGGGGAGCTGTTTTTT
>NA|TRBV25-1|TRBJ2-7|NA
CASSGLNSYEQYF
TGTGCCAGCAGTGGACTGAACTCCTACGAGCAGTACTTC
>few|TRBV19|TRBJ1-1|NA
CASSGQSGTEAFF
TGTGCCAGTAGCGGACAGTCGGGGACTGAAGCTTTCTTT
>few|TRBV7-2|TRBJ1-2|NA
CASSPDRSYGYTF
TGTGCCAGCAGCCCTGACAGGAGCTATGGCTACACCTTC
>NA|TRBV30|TRBJ1-4|TRBD1
CACLQGATNEKLFF
TGTGCCTGTCTACAGGGGGCAACTAATGAAAAACTGTTTTTT
>NA|TRBV6-2/TRBV6-3|TRBJ1-3|NA
CASSRTSPGNTIYF
TGTGCCAGCAGCCGAACTTCCCCAGGAAACACCATATATTTT
>NA|TRBV7-2|TRBJ2-1|NA
CASSLVPRINEQFF
TGTGCCAGCAGCTTAGTACCCAGGATCAATGAGCAGTTCTTC
>NA|TRBV4-1|TRBJ1-6|NA
CASSHTPRNSPLHF
TGCGCCAGCAGCCACACCCCGCGTAATTCACCCCTCCACTTT
>NA|TRBV18|TRBJ1-4|TRBD1
CASSTDRGVNKYEKLFF
TGTGCCAGCTCAACAGACAGGGGGGTCAATAAGTACGAAAAACTGTTTTTT
>NA|TRBV18|TRBJ2-3|TRBD2
CASSDPKGGETQYF
TGTGCCAGCTCTGACCCTAAGGGAGGGGAAACGCAGTATTTT
>NA|TRBV30|TRBJ2-1|TRBD2
CAWIAGGPQYEQFF
TGTGCCTGGATAGCGGGCGGACCCCAATATGAGCAGTTCTTC
>NA|TRBV28|TRBJ1-2|TRBD1
CASSRTGGGVYGYTF
TGTGCCAGCAGTCGGACAGGGGGCGGGGTGTATGGCTACACCTTC
>NA|TRBV7-2|TRBJ1-4|NA
CASSMDPGRREKLFF
TGTGCCAGCAGCATGGACCCTGGGAGAAGAGAAAAACTGTTTTTT
>NA|TRBV11-2|TRBJ1-2|NA
CASSLDQKGVNYGYTF
TGTGCCAGCAGCTTAGATCAGAAAGGGGTAAACTATGGCTACACCTTC
>NA|TRBV28|TRBJ1-1|NA
CASSRELNTEAFF
TGTGCCAGCAGTAGGGAGTTGAACACTGAAGCTTTCTTT
>NA|TRBV27|TRBJ1-4|TRBD1
CASRRTGTGDEKLFF
TGTGCCAGCAGGCGGACGGGGACAGGGGATGAAAAACTGTTTTTT
>few|TRBV6-5|TRBJ1-4|TRBD1
CASTGTGGDNEKLFF
TGTGCCAGTACCGGGACAGGAGGCGATAATGAAAAACTGTTTTTT
>NA|TRBV11-1|TRBJ1-4|TRBD1
CASSLGQGRNEKLFF
TGTGCCAGCAGCTTGGGACAGGGAAGAAATGAAAAACTGTTTTTT
>NA|TRBV6-5|TRBJ2-3|TRBD1
CASRGDRANTQYF
TGTGCCAGCAGGGGAGACAGGGCTAATACGCAGTATTTT
>NA|TRBV10-3|TRBJ2-3|NA
CAILRSVGTDTQYF
TGTGCCATCCTCAGAAGTGTCGGCACAGATACGCAGTATTTT
>NA|TRBV6-5|TRBJ2-7|NA
CASSYTGYEQYF
TGTGCCAGCAGTTACACGGGTTACGAGCAGTACTTC
>once|TRBV4-3|TRBJ1-1|NA
CASSQGPGRVSTEAFF
TGCGCCAGCAGCCAAGGACCGGGCAGGGTAAGCACTGAAGCTTTCTTT
>NA|TRBV9|TRBJ1-2|TRBD1
CASSVARTGGNYGYTF
TGTGCCAGCAGCGTAGCTAGGACAGGGGGTAACTATGGCTACACCTTC
>NA|TRBV27|TRBJ2-5|NA
CASTGGETQYF
TGTGCCAGCACTGGGGGGGAGACCCAGTACTTC
>NA|TRBV11-2|TRBJ2-1|TRBD1
CASSALPRDRSYNEQFF
TGTGCCAGCAGCGCCCTCCCCCGGGACAGGTCCTACAATGAGCAGTTCTTC
>NA|TRBV6-5|TRBJ1-2|NA
CASSYSRGSEGGYTF
TGTGCCAGCAGTTACTCACGAGGGAGTGAAGGCGGCTACACCTTC
>NA|TRBV9|TRBJ2-7|NA
CASSGTSYEQYF
TGTGCCAGCAGCGGGACTTCCTACGAGCAGTACTTC
>NA|TRBV11-1|TRBJ1-2|NA
CASSFQSPNYGYTF
TGTGCCAGCAGCTTTCAGTCCCCCAACTATGGCTACACCTTC
>NA|TRBV9|TRBJ1-6|NA
CASSVDGWGDSPLHF
TGTGCCAGCAGCGTAGACGGATGGGGGGATTCACCCCTCCACTTT
>NA|TRBV9|TRBJ2-2|NA
CASSVAWRENTGELFF
TGTGCCAGCAGCGTAGCTTGGCGGGAGAACACCGGGGAGCTGTTTTTT
>NA|TRBV15|TRBJ1-1|TRBD1
CATSRGIDRGTEAFF
TGTGCCACCAGCAGGGGTATCGACAGGGGCACTGAAGCTTTCTTT
>NA|TRBV4-1|TRBJ1-2|NA
CASSQPWRPLYGYTF
TGCGCCAGCAGCCAACCATGGAGGCCCCTTTATGGCTACACCTTC
>once|TRBV9|TRBJ1-5|NA
CASSVAPGSNQPQHF
TGTGCCAGCAGCGTAGCTCCAGGGAGCAATCAGCCCCAGCATTTT